This T cell receptor (beta chain) is from a study of cytomegalovirus exposure and HLA in healthy donors. Study findings and constraints: Among the sequence variants, a highly shared cluster was likely an artifact of sequencing.

Amplification used 60 Vbeta primers and 13 Jbeta primers. In the study's own analysis: Later analysis identified roughly 82 million unique TCR beta chains, 9 million to 13 million shared. Using immunoSEQ multiplex PCR, the repertoire was profiled, and TCRdb retains in-frame clones only, with some absent. V and J calls plus clone size are reproduced from that table; the DNA served to infer D and trimming. This table holds over 150,000 clones, about 69% found once. This clone has only a few counts. Its antigen is not known. After removal of 0 bases from V and 8 bases from J, the junction contained 5 bases not matched to a gene. This CDR3 has 14 residues. Germline CDR1 GTSNPN, CDR2 SVGIG (reference sequence).

The material sequenced was PBMCs. This TCR was sampled from a male donor in good health and CMV-seronegative. The rearrangement joins TRBV30 to TRBJ1-4; 8 bases map to TRBD1. In DNA, the CDR3 is TGTGCCTGGAGTGTAGGACAGGGAAGAGAAAAACTGTTTTTT. As protein: CAWSVGQGREKLFF.